The sample holds many counts of the clone carrying this TCR beta chain. What it binds is unknown. The sample comes from a study of response to subunit inactivated influenza vaccine. Study-level findings and limits: The authors suggested that every seasonal influenza vaccination recruits few new T cells.

The length of the CDR3 is 14 residues. Looked up from germline, CDR1 is SGHRS and CDR2 is YFSETQ. With 6 bases removed from V and 0 bases from J, the gap between germline ends came to 7 bases. One entry per CDR3 protein results from TCRdb running MiXCR on the RT-PCR reads. The sample contains roughly 500,000 distinct CDR3 sequences, about 17% of which appear only once. The sequenced sample was CD4+ T cells sorted from PBMCs, obtained roughly 24 months after vaccination. The clonotype was recovered from a man aged 50 to 69 who received an inactivated influenza vaccine. This chain connects TRBV5-1 to TRBJ2-6; the D is unclear. CDR3 bases: TGCGCCAGCACCAGGACCTCTGGGGCCAACGTCCTGACTTTC. Amino acid sequence: CASTRTSGANVLTF.